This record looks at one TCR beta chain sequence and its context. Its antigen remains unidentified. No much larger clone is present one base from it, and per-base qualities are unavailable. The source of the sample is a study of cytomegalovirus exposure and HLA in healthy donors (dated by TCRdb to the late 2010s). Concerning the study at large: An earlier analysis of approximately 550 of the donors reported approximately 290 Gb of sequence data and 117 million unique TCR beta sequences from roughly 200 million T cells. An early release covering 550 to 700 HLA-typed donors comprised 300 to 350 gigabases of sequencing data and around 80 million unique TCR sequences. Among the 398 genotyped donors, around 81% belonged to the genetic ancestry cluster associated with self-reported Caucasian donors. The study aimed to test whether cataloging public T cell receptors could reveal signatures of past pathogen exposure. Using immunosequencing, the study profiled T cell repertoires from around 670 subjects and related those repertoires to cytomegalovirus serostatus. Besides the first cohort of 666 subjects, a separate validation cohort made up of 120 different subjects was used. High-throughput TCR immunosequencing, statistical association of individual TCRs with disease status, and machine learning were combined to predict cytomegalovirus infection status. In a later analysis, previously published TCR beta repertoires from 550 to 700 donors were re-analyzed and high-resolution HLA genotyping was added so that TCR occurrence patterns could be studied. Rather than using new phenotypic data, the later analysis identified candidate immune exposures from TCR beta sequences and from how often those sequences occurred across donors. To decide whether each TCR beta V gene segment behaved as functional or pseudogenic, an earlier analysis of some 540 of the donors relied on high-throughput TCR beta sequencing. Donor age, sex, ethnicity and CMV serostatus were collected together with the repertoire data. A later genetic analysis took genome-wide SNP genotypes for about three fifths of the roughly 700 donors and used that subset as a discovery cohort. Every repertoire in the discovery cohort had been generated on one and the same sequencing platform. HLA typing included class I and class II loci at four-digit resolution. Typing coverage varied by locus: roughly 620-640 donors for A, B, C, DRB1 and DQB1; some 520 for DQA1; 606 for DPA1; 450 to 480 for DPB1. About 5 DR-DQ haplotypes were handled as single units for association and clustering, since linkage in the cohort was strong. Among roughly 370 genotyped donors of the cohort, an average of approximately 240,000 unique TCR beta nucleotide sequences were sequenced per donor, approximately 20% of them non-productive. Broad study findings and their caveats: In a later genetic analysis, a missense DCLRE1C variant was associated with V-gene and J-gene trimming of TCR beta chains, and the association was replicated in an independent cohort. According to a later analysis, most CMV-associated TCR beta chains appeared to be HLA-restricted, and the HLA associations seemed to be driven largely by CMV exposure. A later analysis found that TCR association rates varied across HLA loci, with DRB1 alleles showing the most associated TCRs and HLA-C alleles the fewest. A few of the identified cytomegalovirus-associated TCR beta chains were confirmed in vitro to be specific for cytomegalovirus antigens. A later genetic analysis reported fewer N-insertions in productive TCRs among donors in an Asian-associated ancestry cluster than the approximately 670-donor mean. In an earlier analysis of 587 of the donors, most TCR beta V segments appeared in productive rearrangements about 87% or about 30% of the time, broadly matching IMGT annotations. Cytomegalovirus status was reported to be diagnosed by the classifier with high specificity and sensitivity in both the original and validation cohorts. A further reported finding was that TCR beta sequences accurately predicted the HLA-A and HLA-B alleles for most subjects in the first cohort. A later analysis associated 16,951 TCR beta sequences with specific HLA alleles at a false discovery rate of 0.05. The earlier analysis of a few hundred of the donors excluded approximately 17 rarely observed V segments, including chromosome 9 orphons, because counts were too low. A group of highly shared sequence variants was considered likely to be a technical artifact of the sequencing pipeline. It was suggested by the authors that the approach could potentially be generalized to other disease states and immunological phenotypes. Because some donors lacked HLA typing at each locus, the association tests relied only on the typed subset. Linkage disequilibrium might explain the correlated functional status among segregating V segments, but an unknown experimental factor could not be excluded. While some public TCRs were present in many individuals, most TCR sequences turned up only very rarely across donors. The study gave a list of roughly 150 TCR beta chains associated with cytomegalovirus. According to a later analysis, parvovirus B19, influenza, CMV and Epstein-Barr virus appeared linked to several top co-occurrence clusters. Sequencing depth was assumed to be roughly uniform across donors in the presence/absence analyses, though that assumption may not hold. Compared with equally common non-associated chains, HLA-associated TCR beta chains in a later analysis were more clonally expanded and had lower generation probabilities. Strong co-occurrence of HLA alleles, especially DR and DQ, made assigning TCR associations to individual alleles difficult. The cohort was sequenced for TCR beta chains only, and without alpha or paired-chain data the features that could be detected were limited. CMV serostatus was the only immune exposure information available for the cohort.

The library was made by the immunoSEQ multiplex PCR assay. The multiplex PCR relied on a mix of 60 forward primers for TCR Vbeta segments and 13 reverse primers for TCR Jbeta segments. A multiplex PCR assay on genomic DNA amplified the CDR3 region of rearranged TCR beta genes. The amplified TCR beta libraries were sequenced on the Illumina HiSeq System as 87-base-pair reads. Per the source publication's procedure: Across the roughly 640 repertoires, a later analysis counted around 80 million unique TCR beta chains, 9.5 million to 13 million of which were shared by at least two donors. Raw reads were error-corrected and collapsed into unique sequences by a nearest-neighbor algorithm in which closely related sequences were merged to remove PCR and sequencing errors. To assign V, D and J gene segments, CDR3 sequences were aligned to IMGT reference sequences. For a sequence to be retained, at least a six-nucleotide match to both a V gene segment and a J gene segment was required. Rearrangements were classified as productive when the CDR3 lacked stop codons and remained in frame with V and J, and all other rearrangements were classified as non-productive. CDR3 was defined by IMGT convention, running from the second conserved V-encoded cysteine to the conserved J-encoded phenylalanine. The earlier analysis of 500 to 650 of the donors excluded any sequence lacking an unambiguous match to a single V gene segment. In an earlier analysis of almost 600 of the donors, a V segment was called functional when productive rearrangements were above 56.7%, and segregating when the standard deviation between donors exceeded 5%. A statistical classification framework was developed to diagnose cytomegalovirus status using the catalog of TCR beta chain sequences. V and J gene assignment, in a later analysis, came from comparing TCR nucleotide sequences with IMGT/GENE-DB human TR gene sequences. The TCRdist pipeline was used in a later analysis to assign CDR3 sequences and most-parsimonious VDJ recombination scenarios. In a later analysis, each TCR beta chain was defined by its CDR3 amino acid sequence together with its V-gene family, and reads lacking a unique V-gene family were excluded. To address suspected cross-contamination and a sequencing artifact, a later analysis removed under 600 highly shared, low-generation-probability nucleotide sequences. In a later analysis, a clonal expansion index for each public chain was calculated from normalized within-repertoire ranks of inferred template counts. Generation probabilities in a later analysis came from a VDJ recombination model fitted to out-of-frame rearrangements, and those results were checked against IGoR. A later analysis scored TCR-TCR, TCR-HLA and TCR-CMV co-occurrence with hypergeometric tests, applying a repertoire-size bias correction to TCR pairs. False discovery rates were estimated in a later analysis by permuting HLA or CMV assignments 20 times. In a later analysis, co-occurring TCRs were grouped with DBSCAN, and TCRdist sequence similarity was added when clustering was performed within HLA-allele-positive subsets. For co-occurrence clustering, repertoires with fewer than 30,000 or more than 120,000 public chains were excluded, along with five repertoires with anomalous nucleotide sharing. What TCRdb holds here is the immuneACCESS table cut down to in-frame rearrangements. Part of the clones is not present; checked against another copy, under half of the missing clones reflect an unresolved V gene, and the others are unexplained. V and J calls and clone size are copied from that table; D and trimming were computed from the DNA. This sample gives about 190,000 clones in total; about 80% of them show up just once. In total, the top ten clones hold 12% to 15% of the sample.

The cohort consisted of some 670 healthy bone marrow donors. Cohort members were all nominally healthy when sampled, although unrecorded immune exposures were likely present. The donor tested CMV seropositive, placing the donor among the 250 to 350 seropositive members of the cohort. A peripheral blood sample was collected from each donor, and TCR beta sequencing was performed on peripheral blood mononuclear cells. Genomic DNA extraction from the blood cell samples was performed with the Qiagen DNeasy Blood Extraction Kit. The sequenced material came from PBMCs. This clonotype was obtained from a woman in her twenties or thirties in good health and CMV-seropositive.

At the DNA level, the sequence is TGTGCCAGCAGTTCCTCACTAGCGGGGGAATCCTACAATGAGCAGTTCTTC. This encodes CASSSSLAGESYNEQFF. The chain is made from TRBV27 and TRBJ2-1, with 11 bases aligning to TRBD2. Trimmed from V: 4 bases; trimmed from J: 1 base; junction bases lacking a gene match: 6. The CDR3 holds 17 amino acids from the cysteine to the phenylalanine. Left in the record is the CDR3 DNA by itself, 51 bases read in frame from the first base. CDR1 and CDR2 were assigned from the germline V gene (reference sequence) as MNHEY and SMNVEV.